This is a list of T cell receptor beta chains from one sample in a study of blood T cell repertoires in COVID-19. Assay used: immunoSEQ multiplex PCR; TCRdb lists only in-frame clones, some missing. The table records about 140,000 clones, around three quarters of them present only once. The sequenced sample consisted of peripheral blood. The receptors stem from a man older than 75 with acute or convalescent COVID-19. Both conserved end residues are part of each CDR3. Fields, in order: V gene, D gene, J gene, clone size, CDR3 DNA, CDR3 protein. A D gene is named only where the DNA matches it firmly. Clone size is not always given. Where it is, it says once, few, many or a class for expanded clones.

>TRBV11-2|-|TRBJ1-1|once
TGTGCCAGCAGCTTAGAGGCGGTGAAGAACACTGAAGCTTTCTTT
CASSLEAVKNTEAFF
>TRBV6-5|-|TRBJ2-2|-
TGTGCCAGCAGTATGTCGGGGGTGAACACCGGGGAGCTGTTTTTT
CASSMSGVNTGELFF
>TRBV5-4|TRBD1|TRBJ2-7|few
TGTGCCAGCAGCGTCACCGGGACAGGGCTCTACGAGCAGTACTTC
CASSVTGTGLYEQYF
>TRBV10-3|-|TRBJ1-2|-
TGTGCCATCAGTGAGCAGGTTAACTATGGCTACACCTTC
CAISEQVNYGYTF
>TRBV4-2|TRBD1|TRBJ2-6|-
TGTGCCAGCAGCCACGGACAGGGCTCTGGGGCCAACGTCCTGACTTTC
CASSHGQGSGANVLTF
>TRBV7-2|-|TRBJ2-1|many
TGTGCCAGCAGCTTAGACCCGGGGTATGAGCAGTTCTTC
CASSLDPGYEQFF
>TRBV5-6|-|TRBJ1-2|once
TGTGCCAGCAGCTTCAGAGGTGGCTACACCTTC
CASSFRGGYTF
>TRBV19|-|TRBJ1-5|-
TGTGCCATCTCCCGGGGTGGGTTAGGTCAGCCCCAGCATTTT
CAISRGGLGQPQHF
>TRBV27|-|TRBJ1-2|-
TGTGCCAGCAGTACCCAGGGAGGCGGCTATGGCTACACCTTC
CASSTQGGGYGYTF
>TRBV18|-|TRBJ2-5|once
TGTGCCAGCTCACCAAGAGTTCAAGAGACCCAGTACTTC
CASSPRVQETQYF
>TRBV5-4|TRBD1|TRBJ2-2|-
TGTGCCAGCAGCTTGGCGAAGGGACAGGGGAACACCGGGGAGCTGTTTTTT
CASSLAKGQGNTGELFF
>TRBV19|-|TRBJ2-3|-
TGTGCCAGTAGTTTCGCGAGGACAGATACGCAGTATTTT
CASSFARTDTQYF
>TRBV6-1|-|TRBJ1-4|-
TGTGCCAGCAGTGACCGGGACTACGAAGAAAAACTGTTTTTT
CASSDRDYEEKLFF
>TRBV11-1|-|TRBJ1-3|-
TGTGCCAGCAGTAACAGGGTCGGAAACACCATATATTTT
CASSNRVGNTIYF
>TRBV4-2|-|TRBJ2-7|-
TGTGCCAGCAGCCAAGATTCGTCAGTCGAGCAGTACTTC
CASSQDSSVEQYF
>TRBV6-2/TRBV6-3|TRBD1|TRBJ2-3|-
TGTGCCAGCAGTTACCTGGGACAGGGGACAGGTACGCAGTATTTT
CASSYLGQGTGTQYF
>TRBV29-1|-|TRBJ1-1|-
TGCAGCGTGGACGACTTCCAGGGAACTGAAGCTTTCTTT
CSVDDFQGTEAFF
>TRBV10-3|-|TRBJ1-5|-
TGTGCCAGAGACTCCTGGGGCAATCAGCCCCAGCATTTT
CARDSWGNQPQHF
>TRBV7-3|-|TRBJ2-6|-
TGTGCCAGCAGCCCGTTGACATCCTCTGGGGCCAACGTCCTGACTTTC
CASSPLTSSGANVLTF
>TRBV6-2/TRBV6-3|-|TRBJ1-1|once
TGTGCCAGCAGTTACGCGGGACGGAATACTGAAGCTTTCTTT
CASSYAGRNTEAFF
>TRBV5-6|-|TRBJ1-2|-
TGTGCCAGCGCCAGACGGGGAAACTATGGCTACACCTTC
CASARRGNYGYTF
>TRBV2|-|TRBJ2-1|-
TGTGCCAGCAGGTCGCGGGTGCCTGTTTACAATGAGCAGTTCTTC
CASRSRVPVYNEQFF
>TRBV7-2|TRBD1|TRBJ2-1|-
TGTGCCAGCAGCTTTTCCCAGGACAGGGCAAATGAGCAGTTCTTC
CASSFSQDRANEQFF
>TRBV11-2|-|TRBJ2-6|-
TGTGCCAGCAGCTTAGACAGGATTGCTGGGGCCAACGTCCTGACTTTC
CASSLDRIAGANVLTF
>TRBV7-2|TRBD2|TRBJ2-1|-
TGTGCCAGCAGCTCCCGGACTAGCGGGGGGATCGAGTTCTTC
CASSSRTSGGIEFF
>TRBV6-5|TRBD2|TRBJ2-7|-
TGTGCCAGCACCTGGACTAGCGAGGCCTACGAGCAGTACTTC
CASTWTSEAYEQYF
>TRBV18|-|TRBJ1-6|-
TGTGCCAGCTCACCGGTAGATAATTCACCCCTCCACTTT
CASSPVDNSPLHF
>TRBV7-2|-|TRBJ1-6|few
TGTGCCAGCAGCTTAGAACATTATAATTCACCCCTCCACTTT
CASSLEHYNSPLHF
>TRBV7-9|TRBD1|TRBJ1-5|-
TGTGCCAGCAGCACGACAGGGTCAGGGCAGCCCCAGCATTTT
CASSTTGSGQPQHF
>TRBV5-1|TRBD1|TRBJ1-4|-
TGCGCCAGCAGCGGACCCGGACAGGGAGATGAAAAACTGTTTTTT
CASSGPGQGDEKLFF
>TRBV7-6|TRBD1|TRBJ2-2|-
TGTGCCAGCAGCCCGCTTCCCTTTACACAGGGGAAAACCGGGGAGCTGTTTTTT
CASSPLPFTQGKTGELFF
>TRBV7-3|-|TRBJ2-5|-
TGTGCCAGCAGCTTAGGTGGGCCTCAAGAGACCCAGTACTTC
CASSLGGPQETQYF
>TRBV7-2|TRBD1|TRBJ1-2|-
TGTGCCAGCAGCCCAGGGACAGGGAGCATGCATGGCTACACCTTC
CASSPGTGSMHGYTF
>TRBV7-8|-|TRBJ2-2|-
TGTGCCAGCAGCGCCATCCTTTACTTAGGACACTTCAACACCGGGGAGCTGTTTTTT
CASSAILYLGHFNTGELFF
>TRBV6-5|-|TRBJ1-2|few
TGTGCCAGCATACGCGAGGGAATGGGGTATGGCTACACCTTC
CASIREGMGYGYTF